This T cell receptor (beta chain) was recorded in a study of regulatory T cells in long-lasting Graves disease. Whole-study results and caveats: Gene preferences differed: TRBV28, TRBJ1-2, TRBJ2-5 in persistent cases.

Relying on iRepertoire HTBI primers and Arm-PCR of CDR3 regions, the team built TCR beta libraries. TCRdb itself ran the multiplex PCR reads through MiXCR, one entry per CDR3 protein. The sample lists about 610,000 distinct CDR3 sequences, about 16% occurring once. Time point reported: newly diagnosed GD, antithyroid drugs for less than 3 months. Researchers made the TCR library from RNA that was extracted from PBMCs. Patients with Graves' disease were diagnosed by American Thyroid Association guidelines. V was pared by 6 bases and J by 3 bases, with 11 bases between. This CDR3 comprises 12 residues. In germline, CDR1 is SQVTM, CDR2 ANQGSEA. This clonotype was seen more than once but under ten times. As yet, its antigen is unknown. Another study also made use of these data, one on T cells in Graves' hyperthyroidism and ophthalmopathy. Per that study: In making diagnoses, clinical symptoms, serum thyroxine and TRAb, thyroid ultrasound and orbital computed tomography were all used.

The source is a young man with Graves disease. Sequenced material: peripheral blood mononuclear cells (PBMCs), taken at new diagnosis, from a patient treated with antithyroid drugs. The chain recombines TRBV29-1 with TRBJ1-2; D uncertain. Here the CDR3 DNA reads TGCAGCGTCGCTCGCACCGACTATGGCTACACCTTC. Translating gives CSVARTDYGYTF.